The present T cell receptor beta chain was sequenced within a study of blood T cell repertoires in COVID-19. Turning to the study itself: Acute and convalescent COVID-19 samples came from the United States, Italy and Spain.

Original analysis: By means of reference gene primer amplification, nucleated cell counts were estimated. Generated by immunoSEQ multiplex PCR, the TCRdb table keeps only in-frame clones and is missing some. V, J and clone size derive from that table, while D and trimming were established from the DNA sequence. Among roughly 150,000 clones, about 83% were seen once, and the ten largest hold under 2.5%. Germline assignment: CDR1 WNHNN and CDR2 SYGVQD (reference sequence). The CDR3 consists of 16 residues. Trimming took 0 bases from V and 5 from J; bases not matched to a gene: 8. The receptor was isolated from a woman aged 80 or over with acute or convalescent COVID-19. The rearrangement links TRBV10-1 to TRBJ2-5; 8 bases fit TRBD2. Input material: peripheral blood. CDR3: CASSESSRGGYETQYF. CDR3 sequence (DNA): TGCGCCAGCAGTGAGTCGAGTCGGGGGGGTTATGAGACCCAGTACTTC.